This TCR beta chain was recorded in a study of regulatory T cells in long-lasting Graves disease. HTBI primers from iRepertoire and Arm-PCR of CDR3 regions yielded the TCR beta libraries. Each CDR3 protein is one row after TCRdb ran MiXCR on the multiplex PCR reads. The sample contains approximately 380,000 distinct CDR3 sequences, around 21% of which appear only once. This clonotype was counted many times. Its target is unknown. Trimming took 3 bases from V and 5 from J, leaving 11 bases between them. CDR3 length: 13 residues. Germline loops: CDR1 MNHEY, CDR2 SVGEGT. Whole-study results and caveats: Repertoires from persistent disease leaned toward TRBV28, TRBJ1-2 and TRBJ2-5. Only a small sample size was used, which may have cut accuracy. Patients with persistent Graves' had lower TCR diversity than newly diagnosed patients.

Time point here: persistent/refractory GD, antithyroid drugs over 5 years with positive TRAb. PBMCs were the source of the RNA used for TCR sequencing. Peripheral blood, around 9.4 milliliters of it, was drawn into EDTA tubes. This receptor was obtained from a female donor with Graves disease. The input for sequencing was peripheral blood mononuclear cells (PBMCs), taken when the disease was refractory, from a patient treated with antithyroid drugs. The chain recombines TRBV6-2 or TRBV6-3 with TRBJ2-7; D may correspond to TRBD1 or TRBD2 (5 bases each). The CDR3: CASSYVGVNEQYF. CDR3 coding DNA: TGTGCCAGCAGTTATGTGGGGGTGAACGAGCAGTACTTC.